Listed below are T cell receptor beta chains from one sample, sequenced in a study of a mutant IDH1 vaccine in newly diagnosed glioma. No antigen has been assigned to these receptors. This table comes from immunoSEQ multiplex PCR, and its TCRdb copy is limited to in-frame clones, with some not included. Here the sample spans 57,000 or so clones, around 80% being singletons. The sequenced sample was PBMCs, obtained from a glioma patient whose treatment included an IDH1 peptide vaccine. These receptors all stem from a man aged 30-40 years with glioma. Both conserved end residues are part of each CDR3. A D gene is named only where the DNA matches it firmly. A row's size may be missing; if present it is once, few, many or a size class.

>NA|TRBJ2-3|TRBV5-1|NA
CASSLDGGPNTDTQYF
TGCGCCAGCAGCTTGGACGGGGGGCCTAACACAGATACGCAGTATTTT
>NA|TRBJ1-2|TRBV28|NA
CASSLLPTGYTF
TGTGCCAGCAGTTTATTACCAACTGGCTACACCTTC
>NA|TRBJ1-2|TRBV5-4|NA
CASSLDQGNYGYTF
TGTGCCAGCAGCTTGGACCAGGGGAACTATGGCTACACCTTC
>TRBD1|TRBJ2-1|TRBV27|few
CASSLFGTGGDYNEQFF
TGTGCCAGCAGTTTATTTGGGACAGGGGGCGACTACAATGAGCAGTTCTTC
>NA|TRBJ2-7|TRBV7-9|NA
CASSLVGQTYEQYF
TGTGCCAGCAGCTTAGTGGGGCAGACCTACGAGCAGTACTTC
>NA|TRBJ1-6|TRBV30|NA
CAWSVVRGEVLHF
TGTGCCTGGAGTGTAGTGCGGGGGGAGGTACTCCACTTT
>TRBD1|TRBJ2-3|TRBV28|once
CASSLGGTGWGDTQYF
TGTGCCAGCAGTTTAGGAGGGACAGGGTGGGGAGATACGCAGTATTTT
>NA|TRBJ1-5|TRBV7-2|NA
CASSFSGNSNQPQHF
TGTGCCAGCAGCTTTTCGGGGAATAGCAATCAGCCCCAGCATTTT
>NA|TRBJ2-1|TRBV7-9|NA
CASSLGSYNEQFF
TGTGCCAGCAGCTTAGGATCCTACAATGAGCAGTTCTTC
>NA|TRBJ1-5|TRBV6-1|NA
CASSELGGSNQPQHF
TGTGCCAGCAGTGAACTGGGGGGGAGCAATCAGCCCCAGCATTTT
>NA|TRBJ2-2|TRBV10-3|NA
CAISESRPGAANTGELFF
TGTGCCATCAGTGAGTCGAGGCCAGGGGCGGCGAACACCGGGGAGCTGTTTTTT
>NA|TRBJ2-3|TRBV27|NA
CASSPFIADTQYF
TGTGCCAGCAGCCCTTTTATTGCAGATACGCAGTATTTT
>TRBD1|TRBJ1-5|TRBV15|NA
CATSEIGQGGNQPQHF
TGTGCCACCAGCGAGATTGGACAGGGAGGCAATCAGCCCCAGCATTTT
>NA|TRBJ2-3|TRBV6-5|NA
CASSYASGVTDTQYF
TGTGCCAGCAGTTACGCTAGTGGGGTCACAGATACGCAGTATTTT
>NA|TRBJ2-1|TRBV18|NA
CASSEGGASYNEQFF
TGTGCCAGCTCAGAGGGCGGGGCCTCCTACAATGAGCAGTTCTTC
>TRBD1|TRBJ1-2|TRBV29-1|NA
CSVELNRGSYTF
TGCAGCGTTGAGTTAAACAGGGGTAGCTACACCTTC
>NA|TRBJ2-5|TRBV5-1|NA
CASSLNTPGAETQYF
TGCGCCAGCAGCTTGAACACCCCCGGTGCGGAGACCCAGTACTTC
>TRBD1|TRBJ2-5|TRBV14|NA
CASSPWDRGKETQYF
TGTGCCAGCAGCCCGTGGGACAGGGGGAAAGAGACCCAGTACTTC
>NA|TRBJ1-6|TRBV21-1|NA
CASSNYECSPLHF
NA
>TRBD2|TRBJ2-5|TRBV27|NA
CASSHLAGAGETQYF
TGTGCCAGCAGTCACCTAGCGGGGGCGGGGGAGACCCAGTACTTC
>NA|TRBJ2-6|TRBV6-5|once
CASSYTHDSGANVLTF
TGTGCCAGCAGTTACACCCATGACTCTGGGGCCAACGTCCTGACTTTC
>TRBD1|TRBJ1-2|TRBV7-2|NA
CASSLTGGNYGYTF
TGTGCCAGCAGCTTGACAGGGGGTAACTATGGCTACACCTTC
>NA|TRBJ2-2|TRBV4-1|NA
CASSRKGSSHEGEELFF
TGCGCCAGCAGCCGTAAGGGAAGTAGCCATGAGGGCGAGGAGCTGTTTTTT
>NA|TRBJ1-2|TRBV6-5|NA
CASKVGRWVYGYTF
TGTGCCAGCAAAGTTGGCCGATGGGTCTATGGCTACACCTTC
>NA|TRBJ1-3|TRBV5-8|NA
CASSSRGDSGNTIYF
TGTGCCAGCAGCTCTCGAGGAGACTCTGGAAACACCATATATTTT
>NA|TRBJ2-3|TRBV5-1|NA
CASSPQDTDTQYF
TGCGCCAGCAGCCCTCAAGACACAGATACGCAGTATTTT
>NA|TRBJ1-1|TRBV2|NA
CASSEWGGTEAFF
TGTGCCAGCAGTGAATGGGGGGGAACTGAAGCTTTCTTT